Listed below are T cell receptor beta chains from one sample, sequenced in a study of monozygotic twins with inflammatory bowel disease. TCRdb reprocessed the 5' RACE reads and keeps a single row for each CDR3 protein, giving no DNA. The sample table sets out roughly 320,000 distinct CDR3 sequences. Sequencing was done on a sample of blood. The receptors originated from a human donor with ulcerative colitis or Crohn's disease, or a healthy co-twin of an affected twin (not recorded which). Each CDR3 is given with its conserved first and last residue.

J: TRBJ2-7; V: TRBV7-9; CDR3: CASAGGPHEQYF
J: TRBJ1-1; V: TRBV6-4; CDR3: CASSPRPGSGNTEAFF
J: TRBJ2-2; V: TRBV6-2/TRBV6-3; CDR3: CASRVQRNTGELFF
J: TRBJ2-3; V: TRBV20-1; CDR3: CSARGGTATDTQYF
J: TRBJ2-7; V: TRBV6-1; CDR3: CASSPEEGYEQYF
J: TRBJ1-1; V: TRBV20-1; CDR3: CSAREGAGRPEAFF
J: TRBJ1-5; V: TRBV12-3/TRBV12-4; CDR3: CASGIQGSQPQHF
J: TRBJ2-3; V: TRBV7-8; CDR3: CASSARADTQYF
J: TRBJ1-1; V: TRBV20-1; CDR3: CSARGDLGEGTEAFF
J: TRBJ2-7; V: TRBV29-1; CDR3: CSVEVGKYYEQYF
J: TRBJ1-5; V: TRBV6-1; CDR3: CASKKRGTGLIQPQHF
J: TRBJ2-5; V: TRBV18; CDR3: CASSPQAPPEETQYF
J: TRBJ1-5; V: TRBV12-3/TRBV12-4; CDR3: CASSLLDQPQHF
J: TRBJ2-4; V: TRBV28; CDR3: CASSSSGTGASKNIQYF
J: TRBJ1-5; V: TRBV24-1; CDR3: CAVQPGTGYGNQPQHF
J: TRBJ2-7; V: TRBV7-9; CDR3: CASSLTGTAYEQYF
J: TRBJ2-5; V: TRBV20-1; CDR3: CSACRAGGETQYF
J: TRBJ2-7; V: TRBV4-3; CDR3: CASSQQFGTSGTYEQYF
J: TRBJ2-7; V: TRBV7-9; CDR3: CASSPDTYEQYF
J: TRBJ1-5; V: TRBV30; CDR3: CAWSTQGKGNQPQHF
J: TRBJ1-1; V: TRBV5-1; CDR3: CASSSGDARGNTEAFF
J: TRBJ1-5; V: TRBV30; CDR3: CAWSEDRGSQPQHF